This entry lists 20 T cell receptor beta chains sequenced from one sample in a study of immune evolution from preneoplasia to lung adenocarcinoma. Sequencing was performed with immunoSEQ multiplex PCR; in TCRdb, only in-frame clones are kept and a portion is missing. The table has about 5,500 clones, 65% to 70% seen once. The specimen was FFPE adjacent normal lung tissue. The source of these receptors is a person of 80 years or more with lung adenocarcinoma.

The V gene is TRBV29-1, the J gene TRBJ2-3; no definite D call. CDR3 length equals 14 residues. Trimming took off 8 bases at V and 4 bases at J, with 19 bases between the two ends. Per the germline V gene, CDR1 is SQVTM and CDR2 is ANQGSEA. CDR3: CSSMNFEDADTQYF. CDR3 DNA: TGCAGCTCCATGAACTTTGAGGACGCAGATACGCAGTATTTT.

This sequence joins TRBV6-1 and TRBJ2-5, with a possible D match to TRBD1 (5 bases). The V end lost 3 bases, the J end lost 0 bases, and 8 bases lay between the germline ends. This CDR3 spans 14 amino acids. Germline CDR1 reads MNHNS; CDR2 reads SASEGT. The chain's CDR3 is CASSETDYQETQYF. The CDR3 DNA sequence: TGTGCCAGCAGTGAGACAGATTACCAAGAGACCCAGTACTTC.

V and J are TRBV30 and TRBJ1-1; D remains ambiguous. This CDR3 spans 12 amino acids. Germline values: CDR1 GTSNPN, CDR2 SVGIG (reference sequence). Trimming shortened V by 4 bases and J by 1 base, and 7 bases separated the two germline ends. In DNA, the CDR3 is TGTGCCTGGAAACACCAGAACACTGAAGCTTTCTTT. Translation: CAWKHQNTEAFF.

V gene TRBV4-2 combines with J gene TRBJ1-2, with D unresolved. This CDR3 comprises 14 residues. Trimming stripped 0 bases from V and 4 bases from J, with 9 bases between. CDR1 is LGHNA and CDR2 is YNFKEQ in the germline V gene. The CDR3 DNA reads TGTGCCAGCAGCCAAGATCCGGGGAGCTATGGCTACACCTTC. Encoded protein: CASSQDPGSYGYTF.

The J gene is TRBJ2-2, the V gene TRBV6-5; 10 bases match TRBD1. Germline values: CDR1 MNHEY, CDR2 SVGAGI. The CDR3 extends over 15 amino acids. V shed 6 bases, J shed 6 bases, and the junction held 7 bases outside the gene matches. CDR3 sequence: CASRTWDRGAGELFF. The CDR3 DNA reads as TGTGCCAGCAGAACATGGGACAGGGGAGCCGGGGAGCTGTTTTTT.

The rearrangement uses TRBV9 and TRBJ2-7; no reliable D call. The CDR3 is 15 amino acids. CDR1 and CDR2 from the germline V gene are SGDLS and YYNGEE. Trimming took 0 bases from V and 4 from J, leaving 14 bases between them. The CDR3 sequence is CASSVAGTSGYEQYF. CDR3 bases: TGTGCCAGCAGCGTAGCGGGCACCAGTGGGTACGAGCAGTACTTC. Complete variable domain (other parts from reference TRBV9 and TRBJ2-7): DSGVTQTPKHLITATGQRVTLRCSPRSGDLSVYWYQQSLDQGLQFLIQYYNGEERAKGNILERFSAQQFPDLHSELNLSSLELGDSALYFCASSVAGTSGYEQYFGPGTRLTVT.

The V call is TRBV4-3, the J call TRBJ2-1; possibly TRBD2 for D (6 bases). Germline values: CDR1 LGHNA, CDR2 YSLEER. CDR3 length: 17 amino acids. V lost 4 bases to trimming and J lost 0 bases, with 16 bases between them. For the CDR3, the DNA is TGCGCCAGCAGCCTGGAAGTGGGACTGAACTCCTACAATGAGCAGTTCTTC. This sequence encodes CASSLEVGLNSYNEQFF.

In its sample, this clone is large. The rearrangement joins TRBV29-1 to TRBJ2-3, with a possible D match to TRBD2 (5 bases). The CDR3 loop spans 15 amino acids. Per the germline V gene, CDR1 is SQVTM and CDR2 is ANQGSEA. V shed 1 base and J shed 1 base, with 12 bases lying between them. The CDR3 spells CSVEVRTRGTDTQYF. Written as DNA, the CDR3 is TGCAGCGTTGAAGTTCGGACTCGCGGCACAGATACGCAGTATTTT.

This clone showed up just a few times. V and J are TRBV7-6 and TRBJ2-3; 7 bases match TRBD1. This CDR3 comprises 14 residues. Germline V gene data show CDR1 as SGHVS and CDR2 as FNYEAQ. J lost 3 bases, V lost 5 bases, and 5 bases had no gene match. The CDR3 spells CASSQGVWTDTQYF. The CDR3 DNA reads TGTGCCAGCAGCCAGGGGGTATGGACAGATACGCAGTATTTT.

The rearrangement joins TRBV4-3 to TRBJ2-7; 10 bases are a match to TRBD2. The junction had 11 bases not matched to a gene; V was cut back by 0 bases and J by 0 bases. This CDR3 is built from 19 residues. Germline V gene data show CDR1 as LGHNA and CDR2 as YSLEER. CDR3 protein: CASSQEIPSGGLPSYEQYF. DNA of the CDR3: TGCGCCAGCAGCCAAGAGATTCCTAGCGGGGGTCTCCCCTCCTACGAGCAGTACTTC.

The chain has TRBV4-1 and TRBJ2-2; TRBD2 matches 11 bases. Per the germline V gene, CDR1 is MGHRA and CDR2 is YSYEKL. The J segment lost 4 bases and the V segment lost 0 bases, leaving 7 bases of the junction unmatched. The CDR3 is made up of 18 amino acids. This CDR3 is CASSQDPIAGGRTGELFF. In nucleotides, the CDR3 is TGCGCCAGCAGCCAAGATCCAATAGCGGGGGGGCGCACCGGGGAGCTGTTTTTT.

The chain recombines TRBV18 with TRBJ1-1, with 10 bases identical to TRBD1. Trimming removed 8 bases from V and 3 bases from J; junction bases left unmatched: 3. Germline V gene sequence: CDR1 KGHSH, CDR2 LQKENI. There are 13 residues in the CDR3. For the CDR3, the DNA is TGTGCCAGCGCCGGACAGGGGGACACTGAAGCTTTCTTT. This translates into CASAGQGDTEAFF. Filled out from reference TRBV18 and TRBJ1-1, the complete variable domain reads NAGVMQNPRHLVRRRGQEARLRCSPMKGHSHVYWYRQLPEEGLKFMVYLQKENIIDESGMPKERFSAEFPKEGPSILRIQQVVRGDSAAYFCASAGQGDTEAFFGQGTRLTVV.

This clone was observed a few times. The rearrangement joins TRBV9 to TRBJ2-7; D not resolved. CDR3 length: 15 residues. The V and J ends lost 0 bases and 2 bases respectively, with 12 bases between them. Germline V CDR1 and CDR2: SGDLS, YYNGEE. CDR3 coding DNA: TGTGCCAGCAGCGTAGAGACTGGACCAACCTACGAGCAGTACTTC. It translates to CASSVETGPTYEQYF.

The chain uses TRBV7-8 and TRBJ1-1; possible D gene TRBD1, 5 bases. V gave up 5 bases and J gave up 0 bases, with 13 bases separating them. CDR1 is SGHVS, CDR2 FQNEAQ, per germline. The length of the CDR3 is 15 residues. CDR3 sequence: CASSPDSVMNTEAFF. The CDR3 DNA follows: TGTGCCAGCAGCCCCGACAGCGTAATGAACACTGAAGCTTTCTTT.

The chain carries TRBV18 and TRBJ1-6, with TRBD1 matching over 8 bases. V lost 5 bases, J lost 9 bases, and 6 bases stayed unmatched. Germline V gene lookup returns CDR1 KGHSH and CDR2 LQKENI. CDR3 length: 14 residues. This CDR3 is CASSGQGARSPLHF. In DNA form, the CDR3 reads TGTGCCAGCTCAGGACAGGGTGCGCGTTCACCCCTCCACTTT. Full variable domain (outside the CDR3, taken from reference TRBV18 and TRBJ1-6): NAGVMQNPRHLVRRRGQEARLRCSPMKGHSHVYWYRQLPEEGLKFMVYLQKENIIDESGMPKERFSAEFPKEGPSILRIQQVVRGDSAAYFCASSGQGARSPLHFGNGTRLTVT.

The V call is TRBV4-3, the J call TRBJ1-2, with a tentative D call TRBD1 (5 bases). This CDR3 contains 14 residues. The germline CDR1 and CDR2 sequences are LGHNA and YSLEER. The V end was cut by 2 bases, the J end by 2 bases, with 9 bases between. In DNA form, the CDR3 reads TGCGCCAGCAGCCAATCATCAGGGAACTATGGCTACACCTTC. This gives the protein CASSQSSGNYGYTF.

The rearrangement uses TRBV7-2 and TRBJ2-7; 11 bases map to TRBD2. The CDR3 extends over 17 amino acids. Looked up from germline, CDR1 is SGHTA and CDR2 is FQGNSA. The V gene end was trimmed by 0 bases and the J gene end by 0 bases; junction bases not matched to a gene: 4. The CDR3 loop is CASSLASGGVRSYEQYF. In nucleotides, the CDR3 is TGTGCCAGCAGCTTAGCTAGCGGGGGGGTCCGCTCCTACGAGCAGTACTTC. Complete variable domain (other parts from reference TRBV7-2 and TRBJ2-7): GAGVSQSPSNKVTEKGKDVELRCDPISGHTALYWYRQSLGQGLEFLIYFQGNSAPDKSGLPSDRFSAERTGGSVSTLTIQRTQQEDSAVYLCASSLASGGVRSYEQYFGPGTRLTVT.

The CDR3 loop reads CASSLAGDGYEQYF. In nucleotides, the CDR3 is TGTGCCAGCAGTTTAGCGGGGGATGGCTACGAGCAGTACTTC. This rearrangement joins TRBV28 to TRBJ2-7, with TRBD2 matching over 7 bases. This CDR3 contains 14 residues. Germline CDR1 is MDHEN and CDR2 is SYDVKM. The V segment lost 2 bases and the J segment 3 bases; nucleotides outside the gene matches: 4.

The J gene is TRBJ1-2, the V gene TRBV9; a possible D gene is TRBD1 (6 bases). CDR3 length: 14 residues. Germline V gene lookup returns CDR1 SGDLS and CDR2 YYNGEE. Trimming took 3 bases from V and 7 from J, leaving 16 bases between them. CDR3 nucleotide sequence: TGTGCCAGCAGCGATTCCGGGACATCTGGTGGCTACACCTTC. Translating it yields CASSDSGTSGGYTF.

This clone was found a few times. This chain joins TRBV5-1 and TRBJ1-2; TRBD1 aligns across 10 bases. In germline, CDR1 is SGHRS, CDR2 YFSETQ. V dropped 4 bases and J dropped 7; count of bases not matched to a gene: 10. CDR3 size: 15 residues. CDR3 sequence: CASSDGTGEVGGYTF. The CDR3 bases are TGCGCCAGCAGCGACGGGACAGGGGAGGTCGGTGGCTACACCTTC.